Included here is one T cell receptor (beta chain) sequence, with context. Its recognized antigen is unknown. Base quality data are lacking; no much larger clone is found one base away. The immunoSEQ Assay was the method used to sequence TCRbeta CDR3 regions. After extraction, genomic DNA underwent amplification by bias-controlled multiplex PCR, followed by high-throughput sequencing. The source study handled its data this way. To quantify the absolute abundance of every unique TCRbeta CDR3 region, sequences were collapsed and filtered. T cell fraction was estimated by normalization of TCRbeta template counts to usable DNA, with usable DNA being measured through amplification of reference genes present in all nucleated cells. Repertoire TCRs were annotated as SARS-CoV-2-specific by exact matching of V gene, CDR3 amino acid sequence and J gene to a known reactive TCR set. The reference SARS-CoV-2 TCR set was obtained from MIRA and was filtered for enrichment in COVID-19-positive ImmuneCODE repertoires, whereby public or cross-reactive TCRs were removed. Using the MIRA antigens, annotated TCRs were further analysed by specific ORF or by position within an ORF. Breadth was defined as the number of annotated unique rearrangements divided by the total number of unique productive rearrangements, and depth was defined as the summed frequency of the annotated unique rearrangements. Two-sided Wilcoxon rank-sum tests were used to compare TCR breadth between groups. TCRdb mirrors the immuneACCESS table, restricted to in-frame sequences. Some clones are absent from its copies; in checked studies, under half trace to an unresolved V gene, and the reason for the others is unknown. The DNA gave D and trimming, while V, J and clone size come from that table. A total of 510,000 or so clones appear in this sample, 70% to 90% of them only once. About 13% of the sample lies in the top ten.

Per the publication, the treatment or condition label means: roughly 20 received Ad26.COV2.S at low or high dose, single or two shots; several received placebo; per-sample allocation not given. Repertoires of vaccine and placebo recipients were sequenced from samples taken on day 63 after the first injection. In Cohort 1b, around 23 adults aged 18-55 years were enrolled at a single site in Boston, USA, between 29 July and 7 August 2020. Ad26.COV2.S was a replication-incompetent adenovirus type 26 vector expressing a prefusion-stabilized SARS-CoV-2 spike protein from the original Wuhan strain. These data come from a study of Ad26.COV2.S vaccination and SARS-CoV-2 variants (dated by TCRdb to the early 2020s). Describing the broader study: Vaccine-arm donors came from COV1001, a multicentre, randomized, double-blind, placebo-controlled phase I-IIa trial of Ad26.COV2.S in healthy adults. Trial participants were randomized into five groups of five, in which low-dose or high-dose Ad26.COV2.S was given once or twice, or placebo was given on both occasions. The TCR-sequenced set comprised around 32 samples: some 19 Ad26.COV2.S vaccine recipients, 5 placebo recipients and 8 SARS-CoV-2 convalescent individuals. Blinding of investigators to trial group allocation was maintained during experiments and outcome assessment. Ad26.COV2.S was given intramuscularly at 5x10^10 or 1x10^11 viral particles, as a single shot or as two shots 56 days apart. TCRbeta repertoire sequencing served as the tool for gauging how specific and how broad the SARS-CoV-2-reactive T cell receptors were following Ad26.COV2.S vaccination.

General study outcomes and caveats: The study lacked the statistical power to compare responses across vaccine doses or regimens. Higher spike-specific TCR breadth was observed in Ad26.COV2.S recipients than in placebo recipients (P = 0.0014). The authors noted that the TCR breadth and depth analyses may have underestimated total T cell responses. After vaccination, substantial breadth of spike-specific CD8+ and CD4+ T cell responses was reported. Vaccine and placebo recipients had similar non-spike TCR breadth, a finding consistent with the vaccine containing only spike.

The CDR3 runs 13 residues from the cysteine to the phenylalanine. Just CDR3 DNA is preserved here, 39 bases in frame from base 1. According to the germline V gene (reference sequence), CDR1 reads LGHDT and CDR2 reads YNNKEL. The trim is 0 bases for V and 7 bases for J, with a gap of 10 bases between the germline ends. This receptor was obtained from a person between 18 and 65 years old who received the Ad26.COV2.S COVID-19 vaccine or a placebo. The source material was peripheral blood, sampled in a trial of Ad26.COV2.S vaccine versus placebo. The sequence links TRBV3-1 (or the pseudogene TRBV3-2) to TRBJ2-7; the D gene is unclear. The CDR3 is CASSQEGTREQYF. The sequence in DNA is TGTGCCAGCAGCCAAGAGGGCACTCGGGAGCAGTACTTC.